Below, one T cell receptor (beta chain) is given with its context. Only in-frame clones appear in the TCRdb table, and some are missing; sequencing was by immunoSEQ multiplex PCR. The sample contains some 130,000 clones, about 95% of which appear only once. The sample comes from a study of control samples from healthy donors and cancer patients. The germline V gene encodes CDR1 SGDLS and CDR2 YYNGEE. V lost 2 bases, J lost 4 bases, and 19 bases lay in between. CDR3 length: 16 amino acids. Sequenced input: blood. The sequence came from a man aged 30 to 45 in good health. The V and J genes are TRBV9 and TRBJ2-7; D may be TRBD2 (6 bases). CDR3 in DNA: TGTGCCAGCAGCGTGGGGCGGGACGGCCAACGTTACGAGCAGTACTTC. It yields the protein CASSVGRDGQRYEQYF.